This T cell receptor beta chain stems from a study of T cell responses to AZD1222 COVID-19 vaccine. Worth noting for this clone: Its target is not known.

Overall study results and limits: Among vaccine-associated CD4 TCRs, coverage spanned spike, with dominance at 160-218 and 743-854.

Germline V gene lookup returns CDR1 MGHRA and CDR2 YSYEKL. Trimming shortened V by 4 bases and J by 5 bases, and 8 bases separated the two germline ends. This CDR3 comprises 13 residues. Assay used: immunoSEQ multiplex PCR; TCRdb lists only in-frame clones, some missing. The sample shows roughly 170,000 clones, roughly 93% of them seen only once. This sequence was found in an adult in good health. The V call is TRBV4-1, the J call TRBJ2-2; D uncertain. The sample in question was peripheral blood, obtained on day 0 of AZD1222 vaccination. The CDR3 DNA reads as TGCGCCAGCAGCCTCCGTTGGACCGGGGAGCTGTTTTTT. Encoded protein: CASSLRWTGELFF.